These 19 T cell receptor beta chains came from one sample sequenced in a study of cytomegalovirus exposure and HLA in healthy donors. 13 Jbeta primers and 60 Vbeta primers were used for the PCR. Data came from immunoSEQ multiplex PCR; TCRdb stores just in-frame clones and leaves some out. The clone table shows approximately 80,000 clones, with the ten largest holding 1.1%. The source material was PBMCs. These receptors all come from a woman aged 30 to 39 in good health and CMV-seronegative.

This chain joins TRBV29-1 and TRBJ2-2, with TRBD2 as a possible D gene (5 bases). V lost 6 bases and J lost 6, with 14 bases in between. The germline V gene encodes CDR1 SQVTM and CDR2 ANQGSEA. The CDR3 length is 13 residues. CDR3 in DNA: TGCAGCGTCGAGGTGGGAGAGGCCGGGGAGCTGTTTTTT. Translated, it gives CSVEVGEAGELFF.

J is TRBJ2-7 and V is TRBV6-6, with D possibly matching TRBD1 (7 bases). Germline V gene sequence: CDR1 MNHNY, CDR2 SVGAGI (reference sequence). The length of the CDR3 is 15 residues. V was cut by 6 bases and J by 5 bases, with 20 bases left in between. CDR3: CASSPPDRERDEQYF. Written as DNA, the CDR3 is TGTGCCAGCAGCCCACCCGACAGGGAGCGGGACGAGCAGTACTTC.

The chain recombines TRBV5-1 with TRBJ2-5; possibly TRBD1 for D (6 bases). The V gene's germline CDR1 is SGHRS and CDR2 YFSETQ. V dropped 0 bases and J dropped 2 bases, with 11 bases sitting between them. This CDR3 is built from 15 residues. CDR3 residues: CASSLGYRGQETQYF. CDR3 bases: TGCGCCAGCAGCTTGGGATATAGGGGGCAAGAGACCCAGTACTTC.

The CDR3, as DNA: TGTGCCAGCAGCCCTCCCAGATGGACCAAGGAGGAGGATACGCAGTATTTT. It yields the protein CASSPPRWTKEEDTQYF. This chain connects TRBV7-9 to TRBJ2-3; the D gene is possibly TRBD2 (5 bases). The CDR3 extends over 17 amino acids. From germline, CDR1 is SEHNR and CDR2 FQNEAQ (reference sequence). Trimming took off 5 bases at V and 6 bases at J, with 24 bases between the two ends.

This chain uses TRBV19 with TRBJ2-3; 8 nucleotides match TRBD2. CDR1 and CDR2 from the germline V gene are LNHDA and SQIVND (reference sequence). Trimming cost V 3 bases and J 8 bases; bases outside gene matches: 10. The CDR3 has 15 residues. The CDR3 spells CASSMSSSGGATQYF. In nucleotides, the CDR3 is TGTGCCAGTAGTATGTCGTCCAGCGGGGGAGCTACGCAGTATTTT. The full variable domain, rest sourced from reference TRBV19 and TRBJ2-3, is DGGITQSPKYLFRKEGQNVTLSCEQNLNHDAMYWYRQDPGQGLRLIYYSQIVNDFQKGDIAEGYSVSREKKESFPLTVTSAQKNPTAFYLCASSMSSSGGATQYFGPGTRLTVL.

This chain links TRBV6-1 with TRBJ1-3, with 9 bases matching TRBD1. CDR1 is MNHNS and CDR2 is SASEGT in the germline V gene. The J segment lost 7 bases and the V segment lost 3 bases, leaving 1 base of the junction unmatched. The CDR3 length is 13 residues. The CDR3 DNA follows: TGTGCCAGCAGTGACGGACAGGGGAACACCATATATTTT. It encodes CASSDGQGNTIYF.

The chain links TRBV4-2 to TRBJ2-1; TRBD2 aligns across 10 bases. CDR3 size: 18 residues. Germline lookup yields CDR1 LGHNA and CDR2 YNFKEQ. The V gene end was trimmed by 0 bases and the J gene end by 8 bases; junction bases not matched to a gene: 13. The CDR3 DNA reads TGTGCCAGCAGCCAAGATAGGGCTAGCGGGGGATTAGGGGATGAGCAGTTCTTC. As protein: CASSQDRASGGLGDEQFF.

The rearrangement links TRBV6-5 to TRBJ2-7; TRBD1 might be the D (5 bases). V was pared by 4 bases and J by 3 bases, with 13 bases between. Germline V gene lookup returns CDR1 MNHEY and CDR2 SVGAGI. CDR3 length equals 14 residues. Written as DNA, the CDR3 is TGTGCCAGCAGTTGGACATCAGGAAACTACGAGCAGTACTTC. The encoded protein is CASSWTSGNYEQYF.

Points on this clone: Other DNA sequences in this sample translate to the same CDR3. The chain uses TRBV18 and TRBJ1-3; the match to TRBD1 covers 9 bases. V dropped 3 bases and J dropped 0; count of bases not matched to a gene: 6. There are 17 residues in the CDR3. CDR1 and CDR2 (germline): KGHSH, LQKENI. CDR3 in DNA: TGTGCCAGCTCACCTTTGGGACAGGGAAACTCTGGAAACACCATATATTTT. Translated, it gives CASSPLGQGNSGNTIYF.

J is TRBJ2-5 and V is TRBV7-9; D call uncertain. V was clipped by 4 bases and J by 2 bases, with 11 bases between them. Germline loops: CDR1 SEHNR, CDR2 FQNEAQ (reference sequence). The CDR3 length is 14 residues. DNA for the CDR3: TGTGCCAGCAGCTCCCACATAAGACAAGAGACCCAGTACTTC. Amino acid sequence: CASSSHIRQETQYF. The complete variable domain, with remaining parts taken from reference TRBV7-9 and TRBJ2-5, reads DTGVSQNPRHKITKRGQNVTFRCDPISEHNRLYWYRQTLGQGPEFLTYFQNEAQLEKSRLLSDRFSAERPKGSFSTLEIQRTEQGDSAMYLCASSSHIRQETQYFGPGTRLLVL.

This sequence joins TRBV9 and TRBJ2-1, with a possible D match to TRBD1 (6 bases). Between the trimmed V and J ends, which lost 0 bases and 7 bases, there was a span of 14 bases. The V gene's germline CDR1 is SGDLS and CDR2 YYNGEE. The CDR3 runs 15 residues. The DNA for the CDR3 is TGTGCCAGCAGCGTAGATGGCAGGGGAAGAAATGAGCAGTTCTTC. Protein sequence: CASSVDGRGRNEQFF. The variable domain in full, with the rest retrieved from reference TRBV9 and TRBJ2-1, is DSGVTQTPKHLITATGQRVTLRCSPRSGDLSVYWYQQSLDQGLQFLIQYYNGEERAKGNILERFSAQQFPDLHSELNLSSLELGDSALYFCASSVDGRGRNEQFFGPGTRLTVL.

V is TRBV5-1 and J is TRBJ1-6; D gene unclear. This CDR3 spans 13 amino acids. Trimming stripped 0 bases from V and 6 bases from J, with 4 bases between. Germline V lookup: CDR1 SGHRS, CDR2 YFSETQ. This CDR3 reads CASSLEPNSPLHF. The CDR3 DNA is TGCGCCAGCAGCTTGGAGCCTAATTCACCCCTCCACTTT.

The chain combines TRBV18 with TRBJ2-6, with 7 bases that match TRBD1. The CDR3 runs to 17 residues. CDR1 is KGHSH and CDR2 is LQKENI in the germline V gene. The ends lost 4 bases at V and 2 bases at J; junction bases unmatched: 8. In nucleotides, the CDR3 is TGTGCCAGCTCACGTAGACAGGGCGAGACTGGGGCCAACGTCCTGACTTTC. It encodes CASSRRQGETGANVLTF.

The rearrangement uses TRBV2 and TRBJ2-7; D is possibly TRBD2 (6 bases). Germline V gene lookup returns CDR1 SNHLY and CDR2 FYNNEI. This CDR3 region has 13 residues. Trimming took 3 bases from V and 3 from J, leaving 9 bases between them. The CDR3 region has the DNA TGTGCCAGCAGTGAGGAGGGGAACTACGAGCAGTACTTC. This gives the protein CASSEEGNYEQYF.

The genes are TRBV19 and TRBJ1-1; a weak D match, TRBD1 (6 bases). The V gene's germline CDR1 is LNHDA and CDR2 SQIVND (reference sequence). Trimming took off 6 bases at V and 1 base at J, with 6 bases between the two ends. This CDR3 is built from 12 residues. The CDR3 is CASRDRNTEAFF. CDR3 nucleotide sequence: TGTGCCAGTAGGGACAGGAACACTGAAGCTTTCTTT.

The CDR3 DNA is TGTGCCAGCAGAAGATCACAGAGCCTTTCTGGCTACACCTTC. This codes for CASRRSQSLSGYTF. This sequence joins TRBV6-5 and TRBJ1-2, with unresolved D. V gave up 6 bases and J gave up 7 bases, with 18 bases separating them. Germline V CDR1 and CDR2: MNHEY, SVGAGI. This CDR3 is 14 amino acids long.

V is TRBV19 and J is TRBJ2-1, with D perhaps TRBD1 (6 bases). This CDR3 contains 12 residues. The V and J ends lost 5 bases and 10 bases respectively, with 12 bases between them. Germline V gene lookup returns CDR1 LNHDA and CDR2 SQIVND (reference sequence). Here the CDR3 DNA reads TGTGCCAGTAGTTCAGGGGACCGAGAGCAGTTCTTC. Its translation: CASSSGDREQFF.

This sequence joins TRBV14 and TRBJ1-2; D gene uncertain. With 2 bases removed from V and 4 bases from J, the gap between germline ends came to 8 bases. CDR3 length: 13 residues. Germline CDR1 is SGHDN and CDR2 is FVKESK. The DNA of the CDR3 is TGTGCCAGCAGCCAAACAGCAGGCTATGGCTACACCTTC. Amino acids: CASSQTAGYGYTF.

The chain is built from TRBV25-1 and TRBJ2-7, with TRBD1 identical over 7 bases. The junction had 9 bases not matched to a gene; V was cut back by 5 bases and J by 5 bases. The CDR3 has 14 amino acids. Germline V lookup: CDR1 MGHDK, CDR2 SYGVNS. For the CDR3, the DNA is TGTGCCAGCAGTACCCGGACAGGTGCTGACGAGCAGTACTTC. Its protein product is CASSTRTGADEQYF.